This T cell receptor beta chain is from a study of CD8+CD57+ T cells in acquired aplastic anemia. Looking at the study overall: Sorted cells (CD4+ and CD8+) yielded DNA amounts that averaged about 2.9 ug. Healthy donors had, on average, roughly 10 million reads for their CD4+ cells.

Regarding this clonotype: What it recognizes is unknown. Compared with germline, one end of the junction differs, possibly owing to a read error.

The CDR3 length is 14 residues. In germline, CDR1 is WNHNN, CDR2 SYGVQD (reference sequence). According to the study, genomic DNA was the template for TCR beta VDJ and CDR3 profiling. TCRdb re-called the reads with MiXCR, one entry per CDR3 protein. Here the sample spans hundreds of thousands of distinct CDR3 sequences, 60% to 80% being singletons. Study-level points and caveats: Patients and controls had CD8+ Simpson's diversity values that were not significantly distinct.

The sequenced sample was sorted CD4+, CD8+, or CD8+CD57+ T cells (not recorded which) from PBMCs. This TCR came from a human donor in good health, serving as a control. The chain couples TRBV10-1 to TRBJ1-2; TRBD1 is a possible D gene (6 bases). CDR3 nucleotide sequence: TGTGCCATCATTGTGCACGACAGGAACTATGGCGACACCTTC. This translates into CAIIVHDRNYGDTF.